This T cell receptor beta chain came from a study of identical twins. Only healthy Caucasians were included as donors. There are 15 residues in the CDR3. CDR1 is ENHRY and CDR2 is SYGVKD in the germline V gene. Trimming took 7 bases from V and 8 from J; bases not matched to a gene: 10. This clonotype has a count of ten or more. Its target is unknown. Addition of a universal primer site occurred through template switching, and cDNA carried unique molecular identifiers. MiXCR, applied by TCRdb to the 5' RACE reads, yields one record per CDR3 protein. The sample yields around 100,000 distinct CDR3 sequences, 5.9% seen once. Overall study findings and caveats: Insertions were fewer in abundant cord blood beta clonotypes, whereas memory repertoires showed none of this pattern.

This clonotype was sampled from a woman aged 45-65 years in good health. The V call is TRBV10-3, the J call TRBJ2-1, with 11 bases lining up with TRBD2. Sequencing was carried out using memory T cells sorted from blood. DNA of the CDR3: TGTGCCATCAATTTAGCGGGAGGGCCTCGGGATGAGCAGTTCTTC. Protein: CAINLAGGPRDEQFF.